A single sample is the source of the 4 T cell receptor beta chains below, sequenced in a study of T cells after posttransplantation cyclophosphamide. Here immunoSEQ multiplex PCR was the method, and the copy in TCRdb shows in-frame clones only, minus some. The sample has about 15,000 clones, about 95% seen once. Cells defined as naive were viable CD3+CD4+ or CD3+CD8+ and CCR7+CD45RA+CD45RO-CD95-CD27+CD28+. The material sequenced was naive CD4+ T cells sorted from blood. These receptors were obtained from a woman aged 45-65 years in good health and a related stem cell transplant donor.

This chain joins TRBV10-1 and TRBJ2-2; D call uncertain. Germline V lookup: CDR1 WNHNN, CDR2 SYGVQD (reference sequence). The V end was cut by 3 bases, the J end by 3 bases, with 8 bases between. The CDR3 sequence is 14 residues long. The CDR3 region is CASSDPPDTGELFF. The DNA of the CDR3 is TGCGCCAGCAGTGATCCCCCGGACACCGGGGAGCTGTTTTTT.

This sequence joins TRBV9 and TRBJ1-3; a weak D match, TRBD1 (5 bases). The CDR3 is made up of 17 amino acids. The V and J ends lost 4 bases and 0 bases respectively, with 17 bases between them. Germline V gene lookup returns CDR1 SGDLS and CDR2 YYNGEE. As DNA, the CDR3 is TGTGCCAGCAGCTCAGATTACCTGGGGGGCTCTGGAAACACCATATATTTT. Its protein product is CASSSDYLGGSGNTIYF.

The chain has TRBV19 and TRBJ2-2, with 9 bases fitting TRBD2. This CDR3 is built from 17 residues. J lost 7 bases, V lost 10 bases, and 19 bases had no gene match. Per the germline V gene, CDR1 is LNHDA and CDR2 is SQIVND (reference sequence). In nucleotides, the CDR3 is TGTGCCACCCGCCCTTACCGTCTAGCGGGACGGGGCGGGGAGCTGTTTTTT. Translating gives CATRPYRLAGRGGELFF.

V is TRBV9 and J is TRBJ1-1; no firm D call. The CDR3 runs to 13 residues. Germline V CDR1 and CDR2: SGDLS, YYNGEE. The V and J ends lost 4 bases and 4 bases respectively, with 11 bases between them. The CDR3 nucleotides are TGTGCCAGCAGCTACCTATTGAGCACTGAAGCTTTCTTT. It codes for CASSYLLSTEAFF.